These 18 T cell receptor beta chains were all obtained from the same sample, sequenced in a study of shared clonotypes between healthy human individuals. TCRdb's table, derived via immunoSEQ multiplex PCR, lists solely in-frame clones and lacks some. Of some 550,000 clones in the sample, around 97% are singletons; the top ten hold around 0.057%. Specimen: naive CD4+ T cells sorted from blood. The subset here: CD45RA+ positively selected. The receptors were gathered from a woman between 25 and 40 years old in good health.

This chain's CDR3 is CASSDGVAGGANEQFF. CDR3 DNA sequence: TGTGCCAGCAGTGACGGGGTAGCGGGAGGGGCGAATGAGCAGTTCTTC. The chain uses TRBV6-4 and TRBJ2-1, with TRBD2 matching over 11 bases. The junction had 7 bases not matched to a gene; V was cut back by 2 bases and J by 7 bases. The CDR3 is made up of 16 amino acids. Germline V gene lookup returns CDR1 MRHNA and CDR2 SNTAGT.

The V and J genes are TRBV15 and TRBJ2-7, with 10 bases that match TRBD2. The CDR3 length is 19 residues. Germline CDR1 is LNHNV and CDR2 is YYDKDF (reference sequence). V shed 1 base and J 0 bases; nucleotides not matched to a gene: 12. The CDR3 coding sequence is TGTGCCACCAGCAGAGTGGCTAGCGGGAGACTTCCCCTCTCCTACGAGCAGTACTTC. This gives the protein CATSRVASGRLPLSYEQYF. Full variable domain (missing parts from reference TRBV15 and TRBJ2-7): DAMVIQNPRYQVTQFGKPVTLSCSQTLNHNVMYWYQQKSSQAPKLLFHYYDKDFNNEADTPDNFQSRRPNTSFCFLDIRSPGLGDTAMYLCATSRVASGRLPLSYEQYFGPGTRLTVT.

The chain combines TRBV6-5 with TRBJ2-2; 11 bases map to TRBD2. J lost 7 bases, V lost 2 bases, and 6 bases had no gene match. The germline V gene encodes CDR1 MNHEY and CDR2 SVGAGI. The CDR3 runs 16 residues. The CDR3 is CASSYGSGRDGGELFF. The CDR3 nucleotides read TGTGCCAGCAGTTACGGTAGCGGGAGGGATGGCGGGGAGCTGTTTTTT.

The chain recombines TRBV2 with TRBJ2-5; D is perhaps TRBD2 (6 bases). Trimming took off 7 bases at V and 5 bases at J, with 14 bases between the two ends. This CDR3 spans 13 amino acids. Germline-derived CDR1 and CDR2 are SNHLY and FYNNEI. The CDR3 loop is CASIPSVGETQYF. CDR3 nucleotide sequence: TGTGCCAGCATTCCTAGCGTCGGGGAGACCCAGTACTTC.

This chain joins TRBV19 and TRBJ2-3; the match to TRBD2 covers 8 bases. CDR1 LNHDA and CDR2 SQIVND come from the germline V gene (reference sequence). Trimming removed 7 bases from V and 0 bases from J; junction bases left unmatched: 3. This CDR3 has 14 amino acids. Here the CDR3 reads CASTTSGSTDTQYF. The DNA of the CDR3 is TGTGCCAGTACCACTAGCGGCAGCACAGATACGCAGTATTTT.

The chain combines TRBV10-3 with TRBJ2-1, with TRBD1 identical over 8 bases. V trimming: 2 bases; J trimming: 3 bases; junction bases outside the gene matches: 6. Per germline, CDR1 ENHRY and CDR2 SYGVKD. CDR3 length: 16 residues. In nucleotides, the CDR3 is TGTGCCATCAGTGAGACACTAGACAGGGGCTACAATGAGCAGTTCTTC. Translating it yields CAISETLDRGYNEQFF.

This clone was recorded only once. The genes are TRBV6-5 and TRBJ2-5; the D gene is possibly TRBD1 (6 bases). The CDR3 spans 15 residues. CDR1 and CDR2 from the germline V gene are MNHEY and SVGAGI. The germline V and J ends were trimmed by 5 bases and 5 bases, with 18 bases remaining between them. As DNA, the CDR3 is TGTGCCAGCAGTCCCTCGGGCAGGGGCTGGGAGACCCAGTACTTC. This gives the protein CASSPSGRGWETQYF.

The rearrangement uses TRBV10-2 and TRBJ1-2; 12 positions match TRBD1. Germline loops: CDR1 WSHSY, CDR2 SAAADI. V dropped 0 bases and J dropped 2; count of bases not matched to a gene: 1. This CDR3 comprises 16 residues. CDR3 bases: TGCGCCAGCAGTGAGTCGGGGACAGGGGGCAACTATGGCTACACCTTC. Its translation is CASSESGTGGNYGYTF.

The V call is TRBV2, the J call TRBJ1-4; 7 nucleotides match TRBD1. In germline, CDR1 is SNHLY, CDR2 FYNNEI. This CDR3 has 15 residues. The V gene end was trimmed by 6 bases and the J gene end by 8 bases; junction bases not matched to a gene: 12. The CDR3 sequence: CASRKTGSPLEKLFF. CDR3 sequence (DNA): TGTGCCAGCAGAAAGACAGGGAGCCCTTTGGAAAAACTGTTTTTT.

V usage is TRBV10-3 and J usage is TRBJ1-6, with TRBD1 identical over 7 bases. The trim removed 0 bases at V and 10 bases at J, leaving 6 bases unmatched. This CDR3 contains 15 residues. Germline lookup yields CDR1 ENHRY and CDR2 SYGVKD. The CDR3 spells CAISESAGGQSPLHF. The CDR3 DNA is TGTGCCATCAGTGAGTCCGCAGGGGGTCAGTCACCCCTCCACTTT.

The V call is TRBV6-1, the J call TRBJ2-6; D not certain. Germline V gives CDR1 MNHNS, CDR2 SASEGT. The length of the CDR3 is 18 residues. The V end was cut by 2 bases, the J end by 1 base, with 15 bases between. The CDR3, as DNA: TGTGCCAGCAGTGAAAGGCGGCAGAGTTCGTCTGGGGCCAACGTCCTGACTTTC. Translated: CASSERRQSSSGANVLTF.

The rearrangement links TRBV5-1 to TRBJ2-2; TRBD2 matches 10 bases. This CDR3 is 15 amino acids long. Germline V gives CDR1 SGHRS, CDR2 YFSETQ. Trimming removed 2 bases from V and 5 bases from J; junction bases left unmatched: 3. In DNA form, the CDR3 reads TGCGCCAGCAGCTTCACACTAGCGGGGACCGGGGAGCTGTTTTTT. This codes for CASSFTLAGTGELFF.

This rearrangement joins TRBV5-1 to TRBJ2-1; D is unclear. The CDR3 spans 13 residues. The germline V gene encodes CDR1 SGHRS and CDR2 YFSETQ. Trimming took off 5 bases at V and 6 bases at J, with 12 bases between the two ends. The CDR3 protein is CASRPSSSNEQFF. The CDR3 coding sequence is TGCGCCAGCAGGCCTAGTAGTAGCAATGAGCAGTTCTTC.

V usage is TRBV10-3 and J usage is TRBJ2-2, with D possibly being TRBD2 (5 bases). The CDR3 contains 15 residues. In germline, CDR1 is ENHRY, CDR2 SYGVKD. Trimming shortened V by 2 bases and J by 1 base, and 8 bases separated the two germline ends. The CDR3 nucleotides read TGTGCCATCAGTGAGGTAACTAGGAACACCGGGGAGCTGTTTTTT. Translating gives CAISEVTRNTGELFF.

The chain carries TRBV19 and TRBJ1-5; 8 nucleotides agree with TRBD1. Germline loops: CDR1 LNHDA, CDR2 SQIVND (reference sequence). The CDR3 has 15 amino acids. V lost 6 bases to trimming and J lost 2 bases; unmatched junction nucleotides: 6. CDR3 protein: CASRATGEGNQPQHF. CDR3 coding DNA: TGTGCCAGTAGAGCGACAGGGGAGGGCAATCAGCCCCAGCATTTT.

The chain is built from TRBV5-1 and TRBJ2-1, with D hard to call. The CDR3 covers 11 residues. CDR1 and CDR2 from the germline V gene are SGHRS and YFSETQ. V lost 5 bases, J lost 3 bases, and 3 bases lay in between. Here the CDR3 DNA reads TGCGCCAGCAGTAACTACAATGAGCAGTTCTTC. Protein: CASSNYNEQFF.

This chain joins TRBV30 and TRBJ1-5, with D unclear. Germline V lookup: CDR1 GTSNPN, CDR2 SVGIG (reference sequence). There are 13 residues in the CDR3. V lost 7 bases, J lost 2 bases, and 12 bases lay in between. For the CDR3, the DNA is TGTGCCTCCTCCCGGGAGGGCAATCAGCCCCAGCATTTT. Translation: CASSREGNQPQHF.

This clone was picked up one time. The V and J genes are TRBV30 and TRBJ1-3; D gene unclear. Germline values: CDR1 GTSNPN, CDR2 SVGIG (reference sequence). V lost 2 bases and J 4 bases, leaving 15 bases between the germline ends. This CDR3 has 15 residues. The DNA of the CDR3 is TGTGCCTGGAGTCCAATCGACACCGTCGGAAACACCATATATTTT. Its translation: CAWSPIDTVGNTIYF. Full variable domain (missing parts from reference TRBV30 and TRBJ1-3): SQTIHQWPATLVQPVGSPLSLECTVEGTSNPNLYWYRQAAGRGLQLLFYSVGIGQISSEVPQNLSASRPQDRQFILSSKKLLLSDSGFYLCAWSPIDTVGNTIYFGEGSWLTVV.